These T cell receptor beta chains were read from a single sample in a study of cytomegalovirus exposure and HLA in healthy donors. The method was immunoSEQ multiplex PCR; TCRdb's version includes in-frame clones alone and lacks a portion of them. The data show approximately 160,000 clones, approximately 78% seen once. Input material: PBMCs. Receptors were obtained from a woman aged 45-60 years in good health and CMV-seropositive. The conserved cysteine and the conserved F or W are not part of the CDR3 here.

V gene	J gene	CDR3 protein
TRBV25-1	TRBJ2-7	ASSLDGGYYEQY
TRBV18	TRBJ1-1	ASSPGTGLTEAF
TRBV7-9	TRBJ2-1	ASSLGFQGSGGSYNEQF
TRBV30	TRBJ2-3	AWSGTISSAQY
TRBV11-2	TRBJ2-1	ASRVGQGSYNEQF
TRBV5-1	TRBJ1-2	ASSLGDSRYGYT
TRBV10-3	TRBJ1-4	AISAGTQNEKLF
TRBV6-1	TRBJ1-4	ASRTPTGGEKLF
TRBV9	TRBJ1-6	ASSPAGTEGLH
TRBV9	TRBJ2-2	ASSVYPGSPRELF
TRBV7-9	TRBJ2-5	ASSLYLTDQETQY
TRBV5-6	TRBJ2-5	ASSPGMEETQY
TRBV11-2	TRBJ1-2	ASSLGRGSYGYT
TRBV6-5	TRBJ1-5	ASSPGPEGNQPQH
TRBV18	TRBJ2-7	ASSPRQGQGAGEQY
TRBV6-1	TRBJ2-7	ASSGSGSYEQY
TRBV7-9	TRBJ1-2	ASSPSPRQYSYGYT
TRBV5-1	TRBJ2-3	ASSLFSDVVAGDGDTQY
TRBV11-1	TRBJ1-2	ASSDIGQGYEEYGYT
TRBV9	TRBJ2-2	ASSVGTGTGELF
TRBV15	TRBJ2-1	ATSSEDFYNEQF
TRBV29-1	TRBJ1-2	SVEGNLGQFTNYGYT
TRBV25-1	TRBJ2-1	ASRRGVEQF
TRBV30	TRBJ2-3	AWSPYRGGLGTSTDTQY
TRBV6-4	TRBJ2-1	ASSGSGTGEF
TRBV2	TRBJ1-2	ASSLRQGPLGYGYT
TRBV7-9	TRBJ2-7	ASRRTDSSYEQY
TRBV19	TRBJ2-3	ATTGTEGTDTQY
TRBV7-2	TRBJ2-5	ASSRRTKRGETQY
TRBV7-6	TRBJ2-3	ASSLANTDTQY
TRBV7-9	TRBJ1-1	ASSSYRGGNTEAF